The clone carrying this T cell receptor beta chain was found a few times. Measured with immunoSEQ multiplex PCR; TCRdb has only the in-frame clones, and not every one. This sample has 20,000 to 25,000 clones, with roughly 74% found just once. The data were taken from a study of somatic mutations in cytotoxic T cells in rheumatoid arthritis. Trimming stripped 8 bases from V and 7 bases from J, with 12 bases between. Germline V lookup: CDR1 MGHDK, CDR2 SYGVNS. This CDR3 is 13 amino acids long. The sample taken for sequencing was CD8+ T cells sorted from blood. The receptor's source is an adult with rheumatoid arthritis. The V gene is TRBV25-1, the J gene TRBJ1-6; D ambiguous. The CDR3 nucleotides are TGTGCCAGCTCCTGGAGGGTCAATTCACCCCTCCACTTT. Its translation is CASSWRVNSPLHF.